These 20 T cell receptor beta chains share one sample of origin, sequenced in a study of shared clonotypes between healthy human individuals. Clones were sequenced by immunoSEQ multiplex PCR, and TCRdb holds only the in-frame ones, with some missing. The sample consists of 2 million to 2.5 million clones, about 92% of them appearing once. Sequencing input: naive CD4+ T cells from PBMCs. The subset is: CD45RA+ positively selected. The receptors stem from a man between 18 and 29 years old in good health. Some clones in this sample may be carry-over from other donors' samples.

V usage is TRBV11-2 and J usage is TRBJ1-3, with D unresolved. The V end was cut by 3 bases, the J end by 0 bases, with 6 bases between. Per the germline V gene, CDR1 is SGHAT and CDR2 is FQNNGV. This CDR3 is 14 amino acids long. The CDR3 sequence: CASSFRNSGNTIYF. The DNA for the CDR3 is TGTGCCAGCAGCTTTCGAAACTCTGGAAACACCATATATTTT. Based on the CDR3 plus reference TRBV11-2 and TRBJ1-3, the full variable domain is EAGVAQSPRYKIIEKRQSVAFWCNPISGHATLYWYQQILGQGPKLLIQFQNNGVVDDSQLPKDRFSAERLKGVDSTLKIQPAKLEDSAVYLCASSFRNSGNTIYFGEGSWLTVV.

The CDR3 DNA sequence: TGTGCCAGCAGCCGCCGGGACTTGGGTGGGAATGAGCAGTTCTTC. Translating it yields CASSRRDLGGNEQFF. This chain connects TRBV7-2 to TRBJ2-1, with TRBD2 as a possible D gene (6 bases). The V gene lost 5 bases and the J gene lost 7 bases, with 18 bases spanning the gap. CDR1 is SGHTA and CDR2 is FQGNSA in the germline V gene. This CDR3 is 15 amino acids long.

In this sample, this clone turned up a few times. The gene calls are TRBV19 and TRBJ1-1; no firm D call. CDR3 size: 12 residues. Germline CDR1 is LNHDA and CDR2 is SQIVND (reference sequence). The V gene lost 6 bases and the J gene lost 5 bases, with 10 bases spanning the gap. The DNA of the CDR3 is TGTGCCAGTAGCCGCGGATGGACTGAAGCTTTCTTT. Its protein is CASSRGWTEAFF.

V usage is TRBV2 and J usage is TRBJ2-7, with TRBD1 identical over 8 bases. The CDR3 runs to 14 residues. The germline CDR1 and CDR2 sequences are SNHLY and FYNNEI. The junction had 8 bases not matched to a gene; V was cut back by 7 bases and J by 3 bases. The CDR3 DNA is TGTGCCAGCACCAAGGACAGGGTGGGCTACGAGCAGTACTTC. Its protein is CASTKDRVGYEQYF.

V usage is TRBV30 and J usage is TRBJ2-1; 12 bases fit TRBD2. Germline CDR1 is GTSNPN and CDR2 is SVGIG (reference sequence). V shed 2 bases, J shed 9 bases, and the junction held 8 bases outside the gene matches. This CDR3 has 15 residues. The CDR3, as DNA: TGTGCCTGGAGTAAGACTAGCGGGAGTTTAGGTGAGCAGTTCTTC. This gives the protein CAWSKTSGSLGEQFF.

As to this clone: Other nucleotide sequences in the sample specify the same CDR3. This chain connects TRBV11-2 to TRBJ2-7; 10 bases line up with TRBD2. CDR1 SGHAT and CDR2 FQNNGV come from the germline V gene. The CDR3 has 13 amino acids. V shed 5 bases and J 5 bases; nucleotides not matched to a gene: 3. CDR3 amino acids: CASSPGLADEQYF. CDR3 in DNA: TGTGCCAGCAGCCCCGGACTAGCGGACGAGCAGTACTTC.

The rearrangement uses TRBV5-1 and TRBJ2-7, with D unresolved. Germline V gene sequence: CDR1 SGHRS, CDR2 YFSETQ. Trimming pared 0 bases from V and 6 bases from J, leaving 7 bases between. The CDR3 is 12 amino acids. In DNA form, the CDR3 reads TGCGCCAGCAGCTTGGACCCTCCCGAGCAGTACTTC. It yields the protein CASSLDPPEQYF.

J is TRBJ1-1 and V is TRBV30; D not resolved. V gave up 0 bases and J gave up 4 bases, with 9 bases separating them. This CDR3 region has 13 residues. CDR1 GTSNPN and CDR2 SVGIG come from the germline V gene (reference sequence). CDR3 in DNA: TGTGCCTGGAGTGTAGCTAGAGGCACTGAAGCTTTCTTT. Its translation: CAWSVARGTEAFF.

CDR3 DNA: TGTGCCAGTGGGGCCGGACTACCCCCCTACGAGCAGTACTTC. Protein: CASGAGLPPYEQYF. The chain carries TRBV6-5 and TRBJ2-7; tentative D call: TRBD2 (6 bases). The CDR3 runs 14 residues. V was shortened by 9 bases and J by 2 bases, with 17 bases between the two germline ends. CDR1 is MNHEY and CDR2 is SVGAGI in the germline V gene.

The chain recombines TRBV28 with TRBJ1-5, with 12 bases identical to TRBD1. Germline loops: CDR1 MDHEN, CDR2 SYDVKM. CDR3 length: 13 amino acids. The trim removed 7 bases at V and 11 bases at J, leaving 6 bases unmatched. The CDR3, as DNA: TGTGCCAGCACCCGGGACAGGGGGCAATCCCAGCATTTT. As protein: CASTRDRGQSQHF.

This clone showed up just once. The chain has TRBV5-6 and TRBJ1-2, with a tentative D call TRBD1 (5 bases). CDR3 size: 16 residues. The germline V and J ends were trimmed by 4 bases and 2 bases, with 18 bases remaining between them. Germline loops: CDR1 SGHDT, CDR2 YYEEEE. The CDR3 sequence is CASSQPPFKGNYGYTF. The CDR3, as DNA: TGTGCCAGCAGCCAACCCCCATTTAAGGGGAACTATGGCTACACCTTC.

There are a few counts of this clone. The chain uses TRBV2 and TRBJ2-2; 12 positions match TRBD2. The CDR3 runs to 15 residues. V shed 7 bases and J 4 bases; nucleotides not matched to a gene: 4. CDR1 and CDR2 (germline): SNHLY, FYNNEI. CDR3 sequence: CASKSSGRATGELFF. The CDR3 bases are TGTGCCAGCAAGTCTAGCGGGAGGGCCACCGGGGAGCTGTTTTTT.

Turning to this clone: The sample holds other DNA sequences that translate to the same CDR3. The chain is built from TRBV5-4 and TRBJ1-1; D uncertain. CDR1 is SGHNT and CDR2 is YYREEE in the germline V gene (reference sequence). The CDR3 is 13 amino acids. Trimming cost V 4 bases and J 1 base, with 8 bases left between them. CDR3 loop: CASSRPQNTEAFF. DNA for the CDR3: TGTGCCAGCAGCCGCCCACAGAACACTGAAGCTTTCTTT.

About this clone: Other nucleotide sequences in the sample specify the same CDR3. The V and J genes are TRBV5-4 and TRBJ2-5; TRBD1 aligns across 10 bases. Germline CDR1 and CDR2: SGHNT and YYREEE (reference sequence). The CDR3 covers 15 residues. V lost 3 bases to trimming and J lost 1 base; unmatched junction nucleotides: 3. The CDR3 is CASSSRQGAQETQYF. The DNA of the CDR3 is TGTGCCAGCAGCTCGCGACAGGGGGCCCAAGAGACCCAGTACTTC.

The chain couples TRBV7-9 to TRBJ1-2, with D possibly being TRBD1 (6 bases). The V gene's germline CDR1 is SEHNR and CDR2 FQNEAQ (reference sequence). The CDR3 loop spans 12 amino acids. The V gene lost 5 bases and the J gene lost 8 bases, with 12 bases spanning the gap. The chain's CDR3 is CASSNPRGGYTF. The CDR3 coding sequence is TGTGCCAGCAGCAACCCCAGGGGAGGCTACACCTTC.

J is TRBJ1-2 and V is TRBV19; D is possibly TRBD1 (6 bases). Per the germline V gene, CDR1 is LNHDA and CDR2 is SQIVND (reference sequence). This CDR3 region has 13 residues. The ends were cut back, 5 bases at V and 4 bases at J, with 11 bases in the middle. DNA for the CDR3: TGTGCCAGTAGTCCGACAGGCAGCTATGGCTACACCTTC. It codes for CASSPTGSYGYTF.

V and J are TRBV27 and TRBJ1-5; no clear D. Germline lookup yields CDR1 MNHEY and CDR2 SMNVEV (reference sequence). The V end was cut by 6 bases, the J end by 0 bases, with 12 bases between. The CDR3 has 15 residues. The CDR3 DNA follows: TGTGCCAGCAGGATGGGAGCCCTTAGCAATCAGCCCCAGCATTTT. Residues: CASRMGALSNQPQHF.

This chain connects TRBV2 to TRBJ2-7, with D tentatively TRBD2 (5 bases). The CDR3 totals 14 residues. The V gene's germline CDR1 is SNHLY and CDR2 FYNNEI. V lost 0 bases, J lost 7 bases, and 13 bases lay in between. The CDR3 coding sequence is TGTGCCAGCAGTGAAGCGAGGGCAGTGGGGGAGCAGTACTTC. This sequence encodes CASSEARAVGEQYF.

This clone appeared a few times. Sequence at one end of the junction differs from germline and may be a read error. This chain links TRBV5-6 with TRBJ2-7; D possibly corresponds to TRBD1 (5 bases). The CDR3 spans 11 residues. Germline assignment: CDR1 SGHDT and CDR2 YYEEEE. In DNA, the CDR3 is TGTGCCAGCAGCTTGGCGACAGACCCGGACTTC. Translated: CASSLATDPDF.

The chain is built from TRBV11-2 and TRBJ2-5, with D maybe TRBD1 (5 bases). The CDR3 spans 15 residues. V was clipped by 4 bases and J by 4 bases, with 16 bases between them. Germline CDR1 is SGHAT and CDR2 is FQNNGV. The CDR3 nucleotides read TGTGCCAGCAGCTGGACATATCCGGTGGGAGAGACCCAGTACTTC. Translating it yields CASSWTYPVGETQYF.